Below are 29 T cell receptor beta chains sequenced from a single sample in a study of regulatory T cells in long-lasting Graves disease. Relying on iRepertoire HTBI primers and Arm-PCR of CDR3 regions, the team built TCR beta libraries. TCRdb reprocessed the multiplex PCR reads with MiXCR, giving one entry per CDR3 protein. The sample holds roughly 430,000 distinct CDR3 sequences, less than 20% seen once. Specified time point: newly diagnosed GD, antithyroid drugs for less than 3 months. The authors made the TCR library using RNA they extracted from PBMCs. These sequences were also reported in another study, on T cells in Graves' hyperthyroidism and ophthalmopathy.

The source material was peripheral blood mononuclear cells (PBMCs), sampled at new diagnosis, from a patient treated with antithyroid drugs. The receptors derive from a woman in her 30s with Graves disease.

V is TRBV19 and J is TRBJ1-2; maybe TRBD1 (5 bases). The CDR3 spans 16 residues. The V and J ends lost 3 bases and 6 bases respectively, with 20 bases between them. Germline V gene lookup returns CDR1 LNHDA and CDR2 SQIVND (reference sequence). The CDR3 here is CASSIRATADLNGYTF. The CDR3 coding sequence is TGTGCCAGTAGTATCCGGGCGACAGCGGACTTAAATGGCTACACCTTC.

This sequence joins TRBV4-2 and TRBJ2-1; no clear D. CDR1 is LGHNA, CDR2 YNFKEQ, per germline. CDR3 length: 11 amino acids. Trimming took off 1 base at V and 11 bases at J, with 6 bases between the two ends. CDR3 nucleotides: TGTGCCAGCAGCCAAGGGTCGCAGCAGTTCTTC. It specifies CASSQGSQQFF.

A remark on this clonotype: This may be a read error: a much more frequent sequence differs by one nucleotide. The genes are TRBV12-3 or TRBV12-4 and TRBJ2-1; 14 nucleotides line up with TRBD2. V shed 5 bases and J 10 bases; nucleotides not matched to a gene: 10. The CDR3 loop spans 16 amino acids. The DNA for the CDR3 is TGTGCCAGCAGTACGGGACTAGCGGGAGTGGGGTACGAGCAGTTCTTC. Translating gives CASSTGLAGVGYEQFF.

At least ten counts were recorded for this clonotype. Written as DNA, the CDR3 is TGTGCCAGTTCGATCTTAGGACTACAACCCTACAATGAGCAGTTCTTC. Its protein product is CASSILGLQPYNEQFF. This chain uses TRBV2 with TRBJ2-1, with a tentative D call TRBD2 (6 bases). V dropped 9 bases and J dropped 2 bases, with 20 bases sitting between them. Germline CDR1 is SNHLY and CDR2 is FYNNEI. The CDR3 consists of 16 residues.

This chain uses TRBV5-1 with TRBJ2-1, with TRBD2 identical over 13 bases. Germline lookup yields CDR1 SGHRS and CDR2 YFSETQ. The CDR3 is 16 residues long. Losses at the gene ends were 3 bases for V and 8 bases for J; bases not matched to a gene: 8. CDR3 region: CASSSLGLAGVDEQFF. The CDR3 nucleotides read TGCGCCAGCAGCTCACTAGGACTAGCGGGAGTGGATGAGCAGTTCTTC.

This clonotype was seen many times. This rearrangement joins TRBV2 to TRBJ2-5; no clear D. The V gene's germline CDR1 is SNHLY and CDR2 FYNNEI. The CDR3 contains 13 residues. V was shortened by 3 bases and J by 5 bases, with 10 bases between the two germline ends. The CDR3 loop is CASSEIPRETQYF. The DNA for the CDR3 is TGTGCCAGCAGTGAGATCCCAAGGGAGACCCAGTACTTC. The complete variable domain, with remaining parts taken from reference TRBV2 and TRBJ2-5, reads EPEVTQTPSHQVTQMGQEVILRCVPISNHLYFYWYRQILGQKVEFLVSFYNNEISEKSEIFDDQFSVERPDGSNFTLKIRSTKLEDSAMYFCASSEIPRETQYFGPGTRLLVL.

The table lists this clonotype with many counts. The V call is TRBV5-1, the J call TRBJ2-7; TRBD2 matches 8 bases. The CDR3 has 14 amino acids. Germline-derived CDR1 and CDR2 are SGHRS and YFSETQ. J gave up 5 bases and V 6 bases, and 10 bases lay outside the gene matches. Written as DNA, the CDR3 is TGCGCCAGCATAACCGTAGCGGGAATCCACGAGCAGTACTTC. Amino acid sequence: CASITVAGIHEQYF.

This chain connects TRBV10-3 to TRBJ1-3; maybe TRBD1 (6 bases). The CDR3 has 14 residues. Germline V gene sequence: CDR1 ENHRY, CDR2 SYGVKD. V was trimmed by 6 bases and J by 3 bases, leaving 12 bases between them. In DNA form, the CDR3 reads TGTGCCATCAGCTACAGGGACATTGGAAACACCATATATTTT. This sequence encodes CAISYRDIGNTIYF.

A few counts support this clonotype. V and J are TRBV28 and TRBJ2-7; 8 positions match TRBD1. Germline V gene lookup returns CDR1 MDHEN and CDR2 SYDVKM. The length of the CDR3 is 17 residues. Losses at the gene ends were 1 base for V and 2 bases for J; bases not matched to a gene: 10. The CDR3, as DNA: TGTGCCAGCAGTTTATCGGTCCCGGGACAGGTAACCTACGAGCAGTACTTC. This encodes CASSLSVPGQVTYEQYF.

This clonotype was detected many times. The CDR3: CASTPDTANTGELFF. In nucleotides, the CDR3 is TGTGCCAGCACCCCGGACACAGCGAACACCGGGGAGCTGTTTTTT. The chain combines TRBV12-3 or TRBV12-4 with TRBJ2-2; D may be TRBD1 (5 bases). Trimming pared 7 bases from V and 0 bases from J, leaving 12 bases between. The CDR3 contains 15 residues.

The chain links TRBV24-1 to TRBJ2-1; 7 nucleotides line up with TRBD1. This CDR3 has 15 residues. Germline CDR1 reads KGHDR; CDR2 reads SFDVKD. After removal of 4 bases from V and 3 bases from J, the junction contained 5 bases not matched to a gene. The CDR3 reads CATSDPGTVYNEQFF. Written as DNA, the CDR3 is TGTGCCACCAGTGACCCCGGGACAGTCTACAATGAGCAGTTCTTC.

Points on this clonotype: A much larger clone lies a single base off, so this may be a read error. The chain employs TRBV20-1 and TRBJ2-2, with 11 nucleotides matching TRBD2. Per the germline V gene, CDR1 is DFQATT and CDR2 is SNEGSKA (reference sequence). The CDR3 has 15 residues. The trim removed 5 bases at V and 7 bases at J, leaving 9 bases unmatched. CDR3 region: CSAYSSGRSNGELFF. CDR3 coding DNA: TGCAGTGCTTATTCTAGCGGGAGGTCGAACGGGGAGCTGTTTTTT.

This clonotype was observed a few times. This chain joins TRBV5-1 and TRBJ1-1; 12 bases fit TRBD1. V gave up 4 bases and J gave up 11 bases; unmatched junction bases: 9. This CDR3 comprises 14 residues. The germline gives CDR1 SGHRS, CDR2 YFSETQ. This CDR3 reads CASSQTGTGGSAFF. DNA for the CDR3: TGCGCCAGCAGCCAAACGGGGACAGGGGGCTCGGCTTTCTTT. Variable domain in full (rest from reference TRBV5-1 and TRBJ1-1): KAGVTQTPRYLIKTRGQQVTLSCSPISGHRSVSWYQQTPGQGLQFLFEYFSETQRNKGNFPGRFSGRQFSNSRSEMNVSTLELGDSALYLCASSQTGTGGSAFFGQGTRLTVV.

This clonotype was counted a few times. This chain connects TRBV27 to TRBJ1-5; D call uncertain. V was clipped by 4 bases and J by 3 bases, with 7 bases between them. The germline V gene has CDR1 MNHEY and CDR2 SMNVEV (reference sequence). CDR3 length: 13 amino acids. In nucleotides, the CDR3 is TGTGCCAGCAGTTACCAGAACAATCAGCCCCAGCATTTT. It translates to CASSYQNNQPQHF.

This clonotype was counted ten times or more. The chain carries TRBV13 and TRBJ2-1, with 10 bases identical to TRBD2. CDR1 is PRHDT and CDR2 is FYEKMQ in the germline V gene (reference sequence). The CDR3 runs 16 residues. Losses at the gene ends were 4 bases for V and 7 bases for J; bases not matched to a gene: 10. The CDR3 region has the DNA TGTGCCAGCAGCTCCCAGCGGGAGGGCCTTCGGAATGAGCAGTTCTTC. Its translation is CASSSQREGLRNEQFF.

At least ten counts were recorded for this clonotype. The chain couples TRBV18 to TRBJ2-2; D is possibly TRBD2 (6 bases). V lost 2 bases and J lost 4, with 11 bases in between. Per germline, CDR1 KGHSH and CDR2 LQKENI. There are 15 residues in the CDR3. CDR3 nucleotides: TGTGCCAGCTCACCAAGTCGGGGGAGCACCGGGGAGCTGTTTTTT. Its translation: CASSPSRGSTGELFF.

This clonotype was seen many times. The genes are TRBV28 and TRBJ2-4, with D possibly being TRBD1 (6 bases). CDR3 length equals 14 residues. V was shortened by 4 bases and J by 7 bases, with 14 bases between the two germline ends. From germline, CDR1 is MDHEN and CDR2 SYDVKM. Written as DNA, the CDR3 is TGTGCCAGCAGTTCGGACAGCTCGAGGAACATTCAGTACTTC. Protein product: CASSSDSSRNIQYF. The variable domain in full, completed from reference TRBV28 and TRBJ2-4, reads DVKVTQSSRYLVKRTGEKVFLECVQDMDHENMFWYRQDPGLGLRLIYFSYDVKMKEKGDIPEGYSVSREKKERFSLILESASTNQTSMYLCASSSDSSRNIQYFGAGTRLSVL.

This clonotype has at least ten counts. The J gene is TRBJ1-2, the V gene TRBV12-3 or TRBV12-4; no reliable D call. The V end was cut by 0 bases, the J end by 6 bases, with 11 bases between. This CDR3 has 14 residues. In nucleotides, the CDR3 is TGTGCCAGCAGTTTAGCGCGGGCAGGAGATGGCTACACCTTC. Amino acids: CASSLARAGDGYTF.

This clonotype was recorded many times. The V and J genes are TRBV28 and TRBJ2-7; either TRBD1 or TRBD2 may supply D (5 bases each). V dropped 4 bases and J dropped 0 bases, with 13 bases sitting between them. The CDR3 sequence is 15 residues long. Germline CDR1 is MDHEN and CDR2 is SYDVKM. CDR3 region: CASSSVPGSSYEQYF. For the CDR3, the DNA is TGTGCCAGCAGTTCAGTACCAGGGAGCTCCTACGAGCAGTACTTC.

The sample holds many counts of this clonotype. The chain has TRBV12-3 or TRBV12-4 and TRBJ2-1; 7 nucleotides align to TRBD2. The CDR3 is 13 amino acids. The junction had 4 bases not matched to a gene; V was cut back by 8 bases and J by 3 bases. The CDR3, as DNA: TGTGCCAGCGGGAGGGAGGACTACAATGAGCAGTTCTTC. Encoded protein: CASGREDYNEQFF.

The V gene is TRBV20-1, the J gene TRBJ2-3, with TRBD2 as a possible D gene (5 bases). The CDR3 contains 11 residues. In germline, CDR1 is DFQATT, CDR2 SNEGSKA (reference sequence). V shed 3 bases and J shed 10 bases, with 11 bases lying between them. CDR3 residues: CSARLGLPQYF. Written as DNA, the CDR3 is TGCAGTGCTAGGCTCGGACTGCCGCAGTATTTT.

Of note for this clonotype: An end of the junction differs from the germline gene, which may be a read error. The V gene is TRBV5-1, the J gene TRBJ2-7, with 8 bases lining up with TRBD2. Germline CDR1 is SGHRS and CDR2 is YFSETQ. The CDR3 is 14 residues long. In nucleotides, the CDR3 is TGCGCCAGCAGCTTGGAGAGCGGGGGCTACGATCAGTACTTC. It is translated as CASSLESGGYDQYF.

The chain couples TRBV29-1 to TRBJ2-7, with 11 bases identical to TRBD1. This CDR3 has 15 amino acids. After removal of 1 base from V and 5 bases from J, the junction contained 7 bases not matched to a gene. Germline-derived CDR1 and CDR2 are SQVTM and ANQGSEA. For the CDR3, the DNA is TGCAGCGTTGAAGTGGGAGGACAGGGGGCCCACGAGCAGTACTTC. Its protein product is CSVEVGGQGAHEQYF.

Ten or more counts support this clonotype. An end of the junction does not agree with germline; a read error may underlie this. This chain uses TRBV5-1 with TRBJ2-3; no clear D. This CDR3 region has 13 residues. CDR1 is SGHRS, CDR2 YFSETQ, per germline. The CDR3 protein is CASSPGSTDTQYF. For the CDR3, the DNA is TGTGCCAGCAGTCCAGGTAGCACAGATACGCAGTATTTT. Full variable domain (rest looked up from reference TRBV5-1 and TRBJ2-3): KAGVTQTPRYLIKTRGQQVTLSCSPISGHRSVSWYQQTPGQGLQFLFEYFSETQRNKGNFPGRFSGRQFSNSRSEMNVSTLELGDSALYLCASSPGSTDTQYFGPGTRLTVL.

This clonotype has only a few counts. V and J are TRBV30 and TRBJ1-5, with 9 bases aligning to TRBD1. J lost 6 bases, V lost 0 bases, and 6 bases had no gene match. The CDR3 covers 15 residues. Germline V gene data show CDR1 as GTSNPN and CDR2 as SVGIG (reference sequence). CDR3: CAWSVPGTGTQPQHF. The DNA of the CDR3 is TGTGCCTGGAGTGTACCAGGGACAGGGACTCAGCCCCAGCATTTT. The variable domain in full, with the rest retrieved from reference TRBV30 and TRBJ1-5, is SQTIHQWPATLVQPVGSPLSLECTVEGTSNPNLYWYRQAAGRGLQLLFYSVGIGQISSEVPQNLSASRPQDRQFILSSKKLLLSDSGFYLCAWSVPGTGTQPQHFGDGTRLSIL.

V and J are TRBV6-5 and TRBJ2-7; no definite D call. Germline V CDR1 and CDR2: MNHEY, SVGAGI. Trimming removed 2 bases at V and 3 bases at J, with 8 bases between. The CDR3 is 13 amino acids. The CDR3 bases are TGTGCCAGCAGTTACGTGGGCAACTACGAGCAGTACTTC. Translation gives CASSYVGNYEQYF.

This clonotype was detected a few times. DNA of the CDR3: TGCGCCAGCAGCTTGTCCCTGGGGACGGTTAACTATGGCTACACCTTC. Amino acid sequence: CASSLSLGTVNYGYTF. The chain uses TRBV5-1 and TRBJ1-2, with D possibly being TRBD1 (5 bases). Germline V gives CDR1 SGHRS, CDR2 YFSETQ. The V end was cut by 1 base, the J end by 1 base, with 14 bases between. The CDR3 totals 16 residues.

This clonotype appeared many times. The chain has TRBV7-3 and TRBJ1-2; tentative D call: TRBD1 (5 bases). The CDR3 consists of 13 residues. V was clipped by 0 bases and J by 7 bases, with 9 bases between them. The germline V gene has CDR1 SGHTA and CDR2 FQGTGA. CDR3 protein: CASSLTREGGYTF. CDR3 in DNA: TGTGCCAGCAGCTTAACCAGGGAGGGTGGCTACACCTTC.

This clonotype came up many times. The V call is TRBV11-2, the J call TRBJ2-3; 9 positions match TRBD2. CDR3 length: 17 residues. The V gene's germline CDR1 is SGHAT and CDR2 FQNNGV. Trimming cost V 3 bases and J 6 bases; bases outside gene matches: 13. CDR3 coding DNA: TGTGCCAGCAGCTTTTTTGGCGGGAGGGACCTCTCGGATACGCAGTATTTT. Translating it yields CASSFFGGRDLSDTQYF.